Only a few counts were recorded for the clone carrying this T cell receptor beta chain. The antigen remains unidentified. The sample comes from a study of T-cell reconstitution after alpha-beta-depleted transplantation in children. Findings and limits, study-wide: T-cell counts and diversity at one year post-transplant came mainly from newly produced T cells. It was surviving recipient T cells and thymic progenitors that gave some patients high TCRbeta diversity at day 60. Where alpha-beta T cells came from about two months after transplant was reportedly several hundred expanded graft clones.

V lost 3 bases to trimming and J lost 5 bases; unmatched junction nucleotides: 11. From germline, CDR1 is DFQATT and CDR2 SNEGSKA (reference sequence). This CDR3 has 16 amino acids. A TCRbeta library incorporating unique molecular identifiers was prepared. TCRdb passed the PCR reads through MiXCR, listing each CDR3 protein once. This sample yields about 610,000 distinct CDR3 sequences, of which 20% to 30% are seen a single time; about 35% belongs to the top ten. The chain uses TRBV20-1 and TRBJ2-1; 9 positions match TRBD2. The input for sequencing was PBMCs, taken before TCRalphabeta/CD19-depleted stem cell transplant. The sequence derives from a boy in the first two years of life with Wiskott-Aldrich syndrome, due to receive a stem cell transplant. This CDR3 is CSASYAGGPTNNEQFF. Here the CDR3 DNA reads TGCAGTGCTAGTTATGCGGGAGGGCCTACTAACAATGAGCAGTTCTTC.